This T cell receptor (beta chain) was documented in a study of regulatory T cells in long-lasting Graves disease. The CDR3 spans 15 residues. CDR1 is MNHNS and CDR2 is SASEGT in the germline V gene. Trimming at V came to 6 bases and at J to 5 bases, leaving 7 bases not matched to a gene. Time point given: newly diagnosed GD, antithyroid drugs for less than 3 months. The TCR library was made from RNA that had been extracted from PBMCs in TRIzol. Patients met American Thyroid Association criteria for Graves' disease. CDR3 regions were amplified by Arm-PCR using iRepertoire HTBI primers to build TCR beta libraries. Each CDR3 protein gets one entry after TCRdb re-called the multiplex PCR reads with MiXCR. The sample includes about 400,000 distinct CDR3 sequences, approximately 15% of them seen just once. These data also formed part of another study, on T cells in Graves' hyperthyroidism and ophthalmopathy. According to that study: Patients aged 18 to 65 had newly diagnosed hyperthyroidism that had lasted under 2 months.

The sample here was peripheral blood mononuclear cells (PBMCs), taken at new diagnosis, from a patient treated with antithyroid drugs. The rearrangement links TRBV6-1 to TRBJ1-5, with TRBD1 matching 10 bases. The receptor comes from a woman in her forties with Graves disease. The CDR3 coding sequence is TGTGCCAGCAGAGCCGGGACAGGGGACGATCAGCCCCAGCATTTT. Its translation is CASRAGTGDDQPQHF.